The clone carrying this T cell receptor beta chain was detected a few times. Its target is unknown. The data were obtained in a study of beta chain features in type 1 diabetes. At the level of the study: Sorted cells, some 110,000,000 in number, were examined across all samples. Regarding the study as a whole: In comparison with healthy donors, patients had naive, central memory and Treg TCRB repertoires that appeared more similar. There was a moderate but significant shortening of TCRB CDR3s in all four CD4+ subsets of Type 1 diabetes patients.

Expressed TCRB transcripts were sequenced because the isolated RNA had all been reverse transcribed beforehand. Here immunoSEQ multiplex PCR was the method, and the copy in TCRdb shows in-frame clones only, minus some. Of 200,000 to 300,000 clones detected, about a fifth appear once; the ten largest clones hold less than 0.03%. A single heparinised draw of approximately 110 mL on average was taken per donor. Without exception, sorted populations had purity beyond 95%. CDR1 SQVTM and CDR2 ANQGSEA come from the germline V gene. The J segment lost 4 bases and the V segment lost 4 bases, leaving 1 base of the junction unmatched. The CDR3 loop spans 13 amino acids.

This chain links TRBV29-1 with TRBJ1-4; 9 nucleotides line up with TRBD1. The TCR originated in a woman between 40 and 50 years old with type 1 diabetes. Sequenced: naive CD4+ T cells from blood. The CDR3 nucleotides are TGCAGCGTTGCGGACAGGGGTAATGAAAAACTGTTTTTT. Its translation: CSVADRGNEKLFF.